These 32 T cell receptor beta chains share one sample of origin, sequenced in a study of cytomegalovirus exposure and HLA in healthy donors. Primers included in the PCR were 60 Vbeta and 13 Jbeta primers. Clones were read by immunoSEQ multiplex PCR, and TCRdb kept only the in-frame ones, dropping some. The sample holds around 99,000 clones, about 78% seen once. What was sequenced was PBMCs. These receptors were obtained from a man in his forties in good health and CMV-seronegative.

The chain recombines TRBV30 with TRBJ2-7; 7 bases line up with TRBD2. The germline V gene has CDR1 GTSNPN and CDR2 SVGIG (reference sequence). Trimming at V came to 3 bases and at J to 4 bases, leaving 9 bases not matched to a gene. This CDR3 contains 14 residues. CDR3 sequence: CAWSISGRRYEQYF. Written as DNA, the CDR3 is TGTGCCTGGAGCATTAGCGGGCGGAGGTACGAGCAGTACTTC.

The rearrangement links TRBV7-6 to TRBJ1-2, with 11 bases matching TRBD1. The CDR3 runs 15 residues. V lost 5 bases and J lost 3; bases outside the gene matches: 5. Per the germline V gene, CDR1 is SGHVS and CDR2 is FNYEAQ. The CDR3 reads CASSPGTGGDYGYTF. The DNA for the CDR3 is TGTGCCAGCAGCCCCGGGACAGGGGGAGACTATGGCTACACCTTC.

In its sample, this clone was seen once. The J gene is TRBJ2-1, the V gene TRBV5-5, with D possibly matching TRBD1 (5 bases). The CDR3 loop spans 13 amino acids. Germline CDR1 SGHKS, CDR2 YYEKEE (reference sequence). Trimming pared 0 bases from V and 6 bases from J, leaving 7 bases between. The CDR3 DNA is TGTGCCAGCAGCTTGGGGACAACCAATGAGCAGTTCTTC. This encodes CASSLGTTNEQFF.

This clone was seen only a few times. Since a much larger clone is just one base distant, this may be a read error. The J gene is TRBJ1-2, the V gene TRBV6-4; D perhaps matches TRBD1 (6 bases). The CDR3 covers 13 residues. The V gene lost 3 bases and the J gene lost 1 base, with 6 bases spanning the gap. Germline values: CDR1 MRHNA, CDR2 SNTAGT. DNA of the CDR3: TGTGCCAGCAGTGAGGACAGTAACTATGGCTACACCTTC. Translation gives CASSEDSNYGYTF.

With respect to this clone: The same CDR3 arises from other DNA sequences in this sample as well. Written as DNA, the CDR3 is TGTGCCAGCAGCTTGGTTGGGACTAGCGGCTACGAGCAGTACTTC. This encodes CASSLVGTSGYEQYF. J is TRBJ2-7 and V is TRBV5-4; 11 bases line up with TRBD2. V gave up 0 bases and J gave up 3 bases; unmatched junction bases: 2. Germline CDR1 and CDR2: SGHNT and YYREEE (reference sequence). The CDR3 runs to 15 residues. Based on the CDR3 plus reference TRBV5-4 and TRBJ2-7, the full variable domain is ETGVTQSPTHLIKTRGQQVTLRCSSQSGHNTVSWYQQALGQGPQFIFQYYREEENGRGNFPPRFSGLQFPNYSSELNVNALELDDSALYLCASSLVGTSGYEQYFGPGTRLTVT.

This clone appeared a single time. CDR3 residues: CASSELVHSTGTDTQYF. CDR3 coding DNA: TGCGCCAGCAGTGAGTTGGTCCATTCCACTGGCACAGATACGCAGTATTTT. The chain couples TRBV10-2 to TRBJ2-3; D is undetermined. In germline, CDR1 is WSHSY, CDR2 SAAADI. The CDR3 length is 17 residues. V lost 1 base and J 1 base, leaving 15 bases between the germline ends.

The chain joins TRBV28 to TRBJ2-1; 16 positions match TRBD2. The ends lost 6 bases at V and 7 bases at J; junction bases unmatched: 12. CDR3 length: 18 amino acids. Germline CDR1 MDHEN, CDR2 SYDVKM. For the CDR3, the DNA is TGTGCCAGCAGCCCCGTCCCGGGACTAGCGGGAGGGGGGAATGAGCAGTTCTTC. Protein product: CASSPVPGLAGGGNEQFF.

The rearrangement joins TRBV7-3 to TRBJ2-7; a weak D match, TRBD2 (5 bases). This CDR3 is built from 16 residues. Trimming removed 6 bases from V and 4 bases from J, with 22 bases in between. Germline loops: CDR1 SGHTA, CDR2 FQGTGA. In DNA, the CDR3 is TGTGCCAGCAGTCGAGGGCGGACGGATGGATTGTACGAGCAGTACTTC. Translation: CASSRGRTDGLYEQYF.

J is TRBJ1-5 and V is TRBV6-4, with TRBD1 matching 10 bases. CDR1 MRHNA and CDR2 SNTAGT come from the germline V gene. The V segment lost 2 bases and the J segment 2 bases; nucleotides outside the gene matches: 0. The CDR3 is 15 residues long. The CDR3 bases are TGTGCCAGCAGTGACGGGACAGGGGGCAATCAGCCCCAGCATTTT. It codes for CASSDGTGGNQPQHF.

CDR3 sequence: CASSNVGGTRYGYTF. In DNA, the CDR3 is TGTGCCAGCAGCAACGTCGGGGGAACTCGGTATGGCTACACCTTC. This rearrangement joins TRBV5-4 to TRBJ1-2; tentatively, D is TRBD1 (5 bases). Germline V gene data show CDR1 as SGHNT and CDR2 as YYREEE (reference sequence). The V and J ends lost 4 bases and 5 bases respectively, with 18 bases between them. This CDR3 spans 15 amino acids. Supplemented by reference TRBV5-4 and TRBJ1-2, the full variable domain reads ETGVTQSPTHLIKTRGQQVTLRCSSQSGHNTVSWYQQALGQGPQFIFQYYREEENGRGNFPPRFSGLQFPNYSSELNVNALELDDSALYLCASSNVGGTRYGYTFGSGTRLTVV.

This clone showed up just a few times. CDR3 in DNA: TGTGCCAGCAGTGAAGACAGGGGACTCGACGAGCAGTACTTC. This encodes CASSEDRGLDEQYF. The chain uses TRBV25-1 and TRBJ2-7; 8 bases agree with TRBD1. The CDR3 covers 14 residues. From germline, CDR1 is MGHDK and CDR2 SYGVNS. V shed 2 bases and J 5 bases; nucleotides not matched to a gene: 5.

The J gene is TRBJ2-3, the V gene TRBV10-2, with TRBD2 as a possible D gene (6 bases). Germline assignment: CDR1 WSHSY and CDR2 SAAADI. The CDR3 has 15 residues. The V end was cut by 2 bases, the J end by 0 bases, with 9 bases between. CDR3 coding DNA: TGCGCCAGCAGTGAGACGGGACTTAGCACAGATACGCAGTATTTT. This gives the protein CASSETGLSTDTQYF.

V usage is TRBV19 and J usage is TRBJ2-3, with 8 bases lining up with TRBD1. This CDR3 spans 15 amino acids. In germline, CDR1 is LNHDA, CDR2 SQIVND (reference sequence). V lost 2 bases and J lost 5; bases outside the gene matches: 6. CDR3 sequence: CASSISGQGVDTQYF. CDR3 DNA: TGTGCCAGTAGTATATCAGGACAGGGAGTAGATACGCAGTATTTT.

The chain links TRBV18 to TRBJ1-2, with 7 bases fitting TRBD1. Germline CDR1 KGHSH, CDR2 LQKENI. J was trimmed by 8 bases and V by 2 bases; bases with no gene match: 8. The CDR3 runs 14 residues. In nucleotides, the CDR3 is TGTGCCAGCTCACCAAGAGGACAGGAAGGAGGCTACACCTTC. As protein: CASSPRGQEGGYTF.

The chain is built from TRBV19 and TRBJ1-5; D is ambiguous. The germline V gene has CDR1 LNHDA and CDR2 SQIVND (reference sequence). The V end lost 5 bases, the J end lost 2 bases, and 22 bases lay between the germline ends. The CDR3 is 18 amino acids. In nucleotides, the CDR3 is TGTGCCAGTAGTTACTCTCCCCCGGGTTATTGGGGCAATCAGCCCCAGCATTTT. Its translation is CASSYSPPGYWGNQPQHF.

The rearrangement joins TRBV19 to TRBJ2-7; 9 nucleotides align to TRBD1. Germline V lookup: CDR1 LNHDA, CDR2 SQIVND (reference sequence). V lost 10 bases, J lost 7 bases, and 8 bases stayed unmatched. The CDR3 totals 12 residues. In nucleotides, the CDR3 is TGTGCCACCCGGGACAGGGCAAGTGAGCAGTACTTC. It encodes CATRDRASEQYF.

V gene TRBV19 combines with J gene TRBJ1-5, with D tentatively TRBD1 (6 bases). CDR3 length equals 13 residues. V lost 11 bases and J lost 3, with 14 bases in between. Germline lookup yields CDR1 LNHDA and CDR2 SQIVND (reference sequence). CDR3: CAGSRGTNQPQHF. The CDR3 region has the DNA TGTGCCGGCTCCAGGGGAACCAATCAGCCCCAGCATTTT.

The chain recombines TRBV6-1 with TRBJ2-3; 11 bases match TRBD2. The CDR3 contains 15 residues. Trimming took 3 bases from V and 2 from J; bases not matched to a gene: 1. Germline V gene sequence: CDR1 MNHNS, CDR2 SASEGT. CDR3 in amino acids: CASSDSGGATDTQYF. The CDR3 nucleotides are TGTGCCAGCAGTGATAGCGGGGGGGCCACAGATACGCAGTATTTT.

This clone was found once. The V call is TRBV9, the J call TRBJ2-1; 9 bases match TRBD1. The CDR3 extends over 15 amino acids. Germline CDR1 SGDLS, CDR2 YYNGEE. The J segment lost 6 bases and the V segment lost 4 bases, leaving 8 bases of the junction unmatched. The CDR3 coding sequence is TGTGCCAGCAGCATCCGGGACAGGGCACCCAATGAGCAGTTCTTC. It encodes CASSIRDRAPNEQFF.

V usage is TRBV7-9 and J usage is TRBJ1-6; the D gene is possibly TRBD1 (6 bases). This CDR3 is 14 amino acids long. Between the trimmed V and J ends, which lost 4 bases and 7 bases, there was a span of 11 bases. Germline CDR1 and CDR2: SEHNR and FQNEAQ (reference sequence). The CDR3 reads CASSSTGMNSPLHF. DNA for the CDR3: TGTGCCAGCAGCTCCACAGGGATGAATTCACCCCTCCACTTT.

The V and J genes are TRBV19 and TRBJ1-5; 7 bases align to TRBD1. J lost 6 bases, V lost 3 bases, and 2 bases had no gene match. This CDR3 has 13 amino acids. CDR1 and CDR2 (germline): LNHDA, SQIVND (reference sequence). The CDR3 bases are TGTGCCAGTAGTATTGACAGGGTTCAGCCCCAGCATTTT. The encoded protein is CASSIDRVQPQHF.

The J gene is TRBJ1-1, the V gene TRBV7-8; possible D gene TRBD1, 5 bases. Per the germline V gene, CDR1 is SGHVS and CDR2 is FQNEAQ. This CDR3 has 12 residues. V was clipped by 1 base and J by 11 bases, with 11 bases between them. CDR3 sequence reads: CASSLVRQGAFF. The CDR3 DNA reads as TGTGCCAGCAGCTTAGTTCGGCAGGGTGCTTTCTTT.

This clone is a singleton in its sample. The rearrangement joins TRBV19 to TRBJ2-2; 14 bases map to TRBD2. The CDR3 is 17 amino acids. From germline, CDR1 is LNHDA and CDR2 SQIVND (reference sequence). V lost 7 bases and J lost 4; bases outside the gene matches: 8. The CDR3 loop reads CASTVGLAGDGTGELFF. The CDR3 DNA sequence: TGTGCCAGTACCGTGGGACTAGCGGGAGATGGCACCGGGGAGCTGTTTTTT.

The CDR3 here is CASSLWTANTEAFF. CDR3 sequence (DNA): TGTGCCAGCAGCTTATGGACAGCGAACACTGAAGCTTTCTTT. This chain links TRBV7-2 with TRBJ1-1, with D perhaps matching TRBD1 (6 bases). CDR1 is SGHTA, CDR2 FQGNSA, per germline. V lost 2 bases to trimming and J lost 1 base, with 8 bases between them. The CDR3 consists of 14 residues.

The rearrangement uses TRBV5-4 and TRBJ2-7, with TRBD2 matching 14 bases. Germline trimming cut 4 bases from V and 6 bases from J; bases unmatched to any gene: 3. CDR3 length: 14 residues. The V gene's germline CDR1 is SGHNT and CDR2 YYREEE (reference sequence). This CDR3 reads CASSPGLAGAEQYF. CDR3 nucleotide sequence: TGTGCCAGCAGCCCGGGACTAGCGGGAGCCGAGCAGTACTTC.

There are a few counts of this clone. CDR3 sequence: CATSRDGLAGGKQETQYF. CDR3 nucleotide sequence: TGTGCCACCAGCAGAGATGGACTAGCGGGGGGTAAACAAGAGACCCAGTACTTC. This chain links TRBV15 with TRBJ2-5; 14 nucleotides align to TRBD2. With 0 bases clipped from V and 2 bases from J, the junction kept 5 bases outside the gene matches. CDR3 length: 18 amino acids. The germline V gene encodes CDR1 LNHNV and CDR2 YYDKDF (reference sequence). Together with reference TRBV15 and TRBJ2-5, the CDR3 gives the full variable domain: DAMVIQNPRYQVTQFGKPVTLSCSQTLNHNVMYWYQQKSSQAPKLLFHYYDKDFNNEADTPDNFQSRRPNTSFCFLDIRSPGLGDTAMYLCATSRDGLAGGKQETQYFGPGTRLLVL.

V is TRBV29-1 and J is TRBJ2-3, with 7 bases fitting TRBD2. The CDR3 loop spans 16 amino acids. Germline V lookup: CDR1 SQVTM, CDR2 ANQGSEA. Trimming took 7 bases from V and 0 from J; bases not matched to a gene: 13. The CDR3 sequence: CSAEGGARVSTDTQYF. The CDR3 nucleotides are TGCAGCGCTGAGGGAGGGGCGCGGGTGAGCACAGATACGCAGTATTTT.

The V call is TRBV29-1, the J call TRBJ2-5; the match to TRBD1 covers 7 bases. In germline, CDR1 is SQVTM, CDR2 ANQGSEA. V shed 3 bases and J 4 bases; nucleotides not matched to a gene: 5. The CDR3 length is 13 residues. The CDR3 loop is CSVEGQRRETQYF. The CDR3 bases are TGCAGCGTTGAGGGACAGAGGAGAGAGACCCAGTACTTC.

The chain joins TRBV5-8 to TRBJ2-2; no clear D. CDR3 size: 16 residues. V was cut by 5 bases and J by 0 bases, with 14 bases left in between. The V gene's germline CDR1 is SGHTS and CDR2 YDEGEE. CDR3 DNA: TGTGCCAGCAGAAACGAACAAGTGGCGAACACCGGGGAGCTGTTTTTT. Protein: CASRNEQVANTGELFF.

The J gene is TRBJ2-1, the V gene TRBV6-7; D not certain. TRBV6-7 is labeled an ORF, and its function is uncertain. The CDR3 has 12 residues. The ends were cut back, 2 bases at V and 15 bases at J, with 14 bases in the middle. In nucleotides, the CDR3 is TGTGCCAGCAGTTACCTCATCTGGGCCCCGTTCTTC. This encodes CASSYLIWAPFF.

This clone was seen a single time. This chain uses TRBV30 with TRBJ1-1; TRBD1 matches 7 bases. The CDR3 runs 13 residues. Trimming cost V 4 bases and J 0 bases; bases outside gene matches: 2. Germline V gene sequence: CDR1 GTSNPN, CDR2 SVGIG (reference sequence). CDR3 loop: CAWNGQVNTEAFF. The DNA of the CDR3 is TGTGCCTGGAACGGACAGGTGAACACTGAAGCTTTCTTT.

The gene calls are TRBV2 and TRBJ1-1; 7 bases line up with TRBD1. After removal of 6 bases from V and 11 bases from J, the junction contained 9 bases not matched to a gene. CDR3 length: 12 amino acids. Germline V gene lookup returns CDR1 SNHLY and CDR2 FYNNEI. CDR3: CASSSPTGYAFF. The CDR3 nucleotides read TGTGCCAGCAGCTCGCCGACAGGGTACGCTTTCTTT.